This entry lists 9 T cell receptor beta chains sequenced from one sample in a study of T cell responses to AZD1222 COVID-19 vaccine. Sequencing used immunoSEQ multiplex PCR; TCRdb keeps in-frame clones, though not all of them. Altogether 55,000 to 65,000 clones are present, over 75% being singletons, with the ten largest covering over 12%. This material consisted of peripheral blood, taken on day 0 of AZD1222 vaccination. The receptor source for this set is an adult in good health.

The chain combines TRBV5-6 with TRBJ2-7; D remains ambiguous. V was pared by 0 bases and J by 4 bases, with 26 bases between. Germline V gene lookup returns CDR1 SGHDT and CDR2 YYEEEE. The CDR3 spans 19 residues. CDR3 coding DNA: TGTGCCAGCAGCTTGGGTTCGGTTCCCCGTGATAAGCTCACGTACGAGCAGTACTTC. Encoded protein: CASSLGSVPRDKLTYEQYF.

The genes are TRBV28 and TRBJ2-7; D is ambiguous. V was pared by 3 bases and J by 0 bases, with 9 bases between. This CDR3 comprises 14 residues. Germline V lookup: CDR1 MDHEN, CDR2 SYDVKM. CDR3 sequence (DNA): TGTGCCAGCAGTTTTACCCGTTACTCCTACGAGCAGTACTTC. Translation gives CASSFTRYSYEQYF.

This chain links TRBV2 with TRBJ1-2, with 8 bases identical to TRBD1. Germline CDR1 SNHLY, CDR2 FYNNEI. The V gene end was trimmed by 4 bases and the J gene end by 7 bases; junction bases not matched to a gene: 11. The CDR3 has 15 amino acids. The DNA of the CDR3 is TGTGCCAGCAGTGTGGCAGGGGGCGCCTTAGGTGGCTACACCTTC. Its protein is CASSVAGGALGGYTF.

The V and J genes are TRBV5-1 and TRBJ2-2; D gene uncertain. Germline CDR1 SGHRS, CDR2 YFSETQ. The CDR3 has 12 amino acids. With 4 bases removed from V and 7 bases from J, the gap between germline ends came to 8 bases. The CDR3 loop reads CASSERSGELFF. For the CDR3, the DNA is TGCGCCAGCAGCGAACGCAGCGGGGAGCTGTTTTTT.

The V call is TRBV7-3, the J call TRBJ1-6; D might be TRBD1 (5 bases). CDR3 length: 15 residues. Trimming stripped 2 bases from V and 6 bases from J, with 11 bases between. CDR1 and CDR2 (germline): SGHTA, FQGTGA. DNA of the CDR3: TGTGCCAGCAGCTTAGAACAGGCGGGTAATTCACCCCTCCACTTT. Its translation: CASSLEQAGNSPLHF.

J is TRBJ1-5 and V is TRBV15, with D possibly TRBD1 on 6 matching bases. V was shortened by 3 bases and J by 1 base, with 22 bases between the two germline ends. There are 19 residues in the CDR3. Germline V gene lookup returns CDR1 LNHNV and CDR2 YYDKDF (reference sequence). The CDR3 region is CATSSGTYRARISNQPQHF. The DNA of the CDR3 is TGTGCCACCAGCAGTGGGACATACAGGGCCCGGATAAGCAATCAGCCCCAGCATTTT.

The gene calls are TRBV28 and TRBJ2-1, with TRBD1 identical over 7 bases. The V and J ends lost 4 bases and 2 bases, in that order; junction bases with no gene match: 5. The CDR3 loop spans 15 amino acids. The germline gives CDR1 MDHEN, CDR2 SYDVKM. The CDR3 reads CASSYNRGPYNEQFF. For the CDR3, the DNA is TGTGCCAGCAGTTATAACAGGGGCCCCTACAATGAGCAGTTCTTC. The full variable domain, rest sourced from reference TRBV28 and TRBJ2-1, is DVKVTQSSRYLVKRTGEKVFLECVQDMDHENMFWYRQDPGLGLRLIYFSYDVKMKEKGDIPEGYSVSREKKERFSLILESASTNQTSMYLCASSYNRGPYNEQFFGPGTRLTVL.

V is TRBV6-2 or TRBV6-3 and J is TRBJ1-2; D is ambiguous. Germline assignment: CDR1 MNHEY and CDR2 SVGEGT. This CDR3 is built from 13 residues. V lost 0 bases to trimming and J lost 2 bases, with 4 bases between them. The CDR3 nucleotides are TGTGCCAGCAGTTACTCAGAAAACTATGGCTACACCTTC. Amino acids: CASSYSENYGYTF.

The J gene is TRBJ1-2, the V gene TRBV28; the D gene is possibly TRBD1 (6 bases). The CDR3 has 14 amino acids. V dropped 2 bases and J dropped 8 bases, with 15 bases sitting between them. Germline CDR1 MDHEN, CDR2 SYDVKM. In nucleotides, the CDR3 is TGTGCCAGCAGTTTACTCGACAGGTTTAAGGGCTACACCTTC. Its translation: CASSLLDRFKGYTF.